Below are 8 T cell receptor beta chains sequenced from a single sample in a study of blood T cells in healthy people across ages. It was with a sample-barcoded 5' primer and a J-beta primer mix that a second PCR of about 7 to 12 cycles was run. MiXCR, applied by TCRdb to the 5' RACE reads, yields one record per CDR3 protein. Counted here are 750,000 to 950,000 distinct CDR3 sequences, 25% to 30% occurring once; the ten biggest clones make up over 2.5%. The same data also went into a second study, on T cells of mothers and their children.

The sequenced material came from blood. The source of these receptors is a boy aged 5-17 years in good health.

This clonotype was recorded a few times. V and J are TRBV20-1 and TRBJ1-1; D is perhaps TRBD1 (5 bases). V was trimmed by 2 bases and J by 0 bases, leaving 13 bases between them. In germline, CDR1 is DFQATT, CDR2 SNEGSKA (reference sequence). The CDR3 sequence is 15 residues long. This CDR3 is CSARISGTVNTEAFF. In DNA, the CDR3 is TGCAGTGCTAGAATCTCTGGGACGGTGAACACTGAAGCTTTCTTT.

The chain joins TRBV5-1 to TRBJ2-5; 9 bases map to TRBD1. Near its end, the DNA agrees better with TRBJ2-1, so the J call may be wrong. Looked up from germline, CDR1 is SGHRS and CDR2 is YFSETQ. The CDR3 spans 16 residues. The CDR3 here is CASSSFFGTGNNEQFF. The CDR3 region has the DNA TGCGCCAGCAGCTCTTTTTTCGGGACAGGGAACAATGAGCAGTTCTTC.

This clonotype was counted at least ten times. V gene TRBV6-1 combines with J gene TRBJ2-7; D remains unclear. V was pared by 8 bases and J by 0 bases, with 17 bases between. Germline CDR1 MNHNS, CDR2 SASEGT. The CDR3 is made up of 15 amino acids. CDR3 DNA sequence: TGTGCCAGCGGGTGGGGTGGCAGCAACTCCTACGAGCAGTACTTC. It specifies CASGWGGSNSYEQYF.

This clonotype appeared a few times. The chain links TRBV30 to TRBJ2-7, with D perhaps being TRBD1 or TRBD2 (6 bases each). The CDR3 extends over 13 amino acids. V was cut by 8 bases and J by 3 bases, with 17 bases left in between. Germline assignment: CDR1 GTSNPN and CDR2 SVGIG (reference sequence). CDR3 sequence reads: CAGGRDSFYEQYF. CDR3 DNA sequence: TGTGCCGGGGGCAGGGACTCCTTCTACGAGCAGTACTTC.

The chain joins TRBV28 to TRBJ2-5; 13 positions match TRBD2. There are 15 residues in the CDR3. The germline V gene encodes CDR1 MDHEN and CDR2 SYDVKM. V lost 7 bases and J lost 1; bases outside the gene matches: 3. In DNA, the CDR3 is TGTGCCAGCACCAGACTAGCGGGGGGCCAAGAGACCCAGTACTTC. This encodes CASTRLAGGQETQYF. The full variable domain, its missing parts supplied by reference TRBV28 and TRBJ2-5, is DVKVTQSSRYLVKRTGEKVFLECVQDMDHENMFWYRQDPGLGLRLIYFSYDVKMKEKGDIPEGYSVSREKKERFSLILESASTNQTSMYLCASTRLAGGQETQYFGPGTRLLVL.

This clonotype was counted many times. The genes are TRBV28 and TRBJ2-7; D gene ambiguous. The germline V gene encodes CDR1 MDHEN and CDR2 SYDVKM. The ends were cut back, 4 bases at V and 3 bases at J, with 7 bases in the middle. The CDR3 contains 12 residues. The CDR3: CASSSRIYEQYF. The CDR3 nucleotides read TGTGCCAGCAGTTCCAGGATCTACGAGCAGTACTTC.

This clonotype was counted between two and nine times. The chain carries TRBV6-6 and TRBJ1-2; D call uncertain. The germline V gene has CDR1 MNHNY and CDR2 SVGAGI (reference sequence). The CDR3 has 16 residues. V was shortened by 0 bases and J by 4 bases, with 15 bases between the two germline ends. CDR3 DNA: TGTGCCAGCAGTTACTCGCGCGGAAGCCTGACCTATGGCTACACCTTC. Translating it yields CASSYSRGSLTYGYTF.

Here the CDR3 DNA reads TGCGCCAGCAGCTTGGCACCGATGGGTGAAAAACTGTTTTTT. This translates into CASSLAPMGEKLFF. V usage is TRBV5-1 and J usage is TRBJ1-4; D call uncertain. From germline, CDR1 is SGHRS and CDR2 YFSETQ. The CDR3 has 14 amino acids. Trimming left V 0 bases short and J 7 bases short, with 10 bases between.